This TCR beta chain emerged from a study of technical replicates of blood from a handful of donors. Profiled with immunoSEQ multiplex PCR; TCRdb holds only in-frame clones, not every one. Altogether about 97,000 clones are present, about 96% being singletons, with the ten largest covering about 0.36%. Sequenced: T cells isolated from PBMCs. The origin of this receptor is a human donor in good health.

The chain's CDR3 is CASSLAPGQGNHEQYF. The CDR3 DNA is TGTGCCAGCAGCTTAGCCCCGGGACAGGGTAATCACGAGCAGTACTTC. This sequence joins TRBV7-9 and TRBJ2-7; 9 nucleotides agree with TRBD1. The J segment lost 5 bases and the V segment lost 0 bases, leaving 8 bases of the junction unmatched. The CDR3 length is 16 residues. Germline lookup yields CDR1 SEHNR and CDR2 FQNEAQ (reference sequence).